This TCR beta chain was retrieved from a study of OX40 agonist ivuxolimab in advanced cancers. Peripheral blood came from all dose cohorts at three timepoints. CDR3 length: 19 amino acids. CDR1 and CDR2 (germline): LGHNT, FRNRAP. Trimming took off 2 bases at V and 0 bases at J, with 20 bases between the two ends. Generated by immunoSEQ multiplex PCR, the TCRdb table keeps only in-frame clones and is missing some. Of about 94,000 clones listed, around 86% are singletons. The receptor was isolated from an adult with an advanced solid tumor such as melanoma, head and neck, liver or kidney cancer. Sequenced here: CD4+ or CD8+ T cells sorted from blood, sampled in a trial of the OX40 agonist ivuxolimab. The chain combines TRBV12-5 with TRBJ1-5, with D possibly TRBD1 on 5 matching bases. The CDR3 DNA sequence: TGTGCTAGTGGTTTGAGGGCAGGGTGGATGGGTGATAGCAATCAGCCCCAGCATTTT. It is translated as CASGLRAGWMGDSNQPQHF.